Each of the 23 T cell receptor beta chains below was sequenced from the same sample in a study of blood T cell repertoires in COVID-19. Here immunoSEQ multiplex PCR was the method, and the copy in TCRdb shows in-frame clones only, minus some. The data show more than 250,000 clones, about 82% seen once. Sequencing was performed on peripheral blood. Every receptor here comes from a middle-aged man with active or convalescent COVID-19.

The chain couples TRBV12-5 to TRBJ2-1; 7 positions match TRBD2. CDR1 and CDR2 (germline): LGHNT, FRNRAP. V shed 5 bases and J 7 bases; nucleotides not matched to a gene: 14. This CDR3 has 16 amino acids. The CDR3 DNA is TGTGCTAGTGGTACCCTCTGGGGTAGCGGGCGTAATGAGCAGTTCTTC. Protein sequence: CASGTLWGSGRNEQFF.

The rearrangement uses TRBV24-1 and TRBJ2-1, with 8 bases that match TRBD2. The germline V gene encodes CDR1 KGHDR and CDR2 SFDVKD. The CDR3 has 17 amino acids. V shed 5 bases, J shed 8 bases, and the junction held 16 bases outside the gene matches. The CDR3 DNA follows: TGTGCCACCAGTGTTGGAGGAGCGGGGGAAGGTAATGATGAGCAGTTCTTC. Translating it yields CATSVGGAGEGNDEQFF.

The chain is built from TRBV9 and TRBJ2-7, with D tentatively TRBD2 (6 bases). Trimming took off 3 bases at V and 1 base at J, with 11 bases between the two ends. CDR3 size: 14 residues. Per the germline V gene, CDR1 is SGDLS and CDR2 is YYNGEE. The CDR3 bases are TGTGCCAGCAGCGCCGGGGGTTCTTCCTACGAGCAGTACTTC. Translating it yields CASSAGGSSYEQYF. The full variable domain, completed using reference TRBV9 and TRBJ2-7, is DSGVTQTPKHLITATGQRVTLRCSPRSGDLSVYWYQQSLDQGLQFLIQYYNGEERAKGNILERFSAQQFPDLHSELNLSSLELGDSALYFCASSAGGSSYEQYFGPGTRLTVT.

The gene calls are TRBV5-1 and TRBJ2-7; possible D gene TRBD2, 5 bases. The CDR3 has 12 amino acids. Trimming cost V 4 bases and J 6 bases, with 11 bases left between them. Per the germline V gene, CDR1 is SGHRS and CDR2 is YFSETQ. CDR3 loop: CASSVDRGEQYF. CDR3 DNA sequence: TGCGCCAGCAGCGTCGACCGGGGCGAGCAGTACTTC.

The V and J genes are TRBV30 and TRBJ2-5, with 7 bases aligning to TRBD1. The CDR3 runs to 13 residues. V shed 4 bases and J 5 bases; nucleotides not matched to a gene: 7. Germline CDR1 and CDR2: GTSNPN and SVGIG (reference sequence). The CDR3: CAWTIGTVETQYF. The CDR3 coding sequence is TGTGCCTGGACTATAGGGACAGTGGAGACCCAGTACTTC.

V and J are TRBV5-6 and TRBJ2-2; D call uncertain. Germline V CDR1 and CDR2: SGHDT, YYEEEE. V was pared by 6 bases and J by 1 base, with 4 bases between. This CDR3 has 12 amino acids. The CDR3 spells CASNRNTGELFF. In nucleotides, the CDR3 is TGTGCCAGCAACAGGAACACCGGGGAGCTGTTTTTT. The variable domain in full, with the rest retrieved from reference TRBV5-6 and TRBJ2-2, is DAGVTQSPTHLIKTRGQQVTLRCSPKSGHDTVSWYQQALGQGPQFIFQYYEEEERQRGNFPDRFSGHQFPNYSSELNVNALLLGDSALYLCASNRNTGELFFGEGSRLTVL.

The V and J genes are TRBV5-1 and TRBJ1-4; tentative D call: TRBD1 (5 bases). V was trimmed by 4 bases and J by 0 bases, leaving 13 bases between them. Germline-derived CDR1 and CDR2 are SGHRS and YFSETQ. CDR3 length equals 16 residues. The CDR3 reads CASSARTSTTNEKLFF. DNA of the CDR3: TGCGCCAGCAGCGCCCGGACATCTACAACTAATGAAAAACTGTTTTTT.

This clone appeared a few times. The rearrangement uses TRBV4-3 and TRBJ1-2, with D maybe TRBD1 (6 bases). Trimming pared 0 bases from V and 7 bases from J, leaving 12 bases between. This CDR3 is 14 amino acids long. CDR1 and CDR2 (germline): LGHNA, YSLEER. As DNA, the CDR3 is TGCGCCAGCAGCCAAGATGCAGGGGCTGGTGGCTACACCTTC. Protein product: CASSQDAGAGGYTF.

As to this clone: The identical CDR3 is also encoded by other nucleotide sequences in the sample. Here the CDR3 reads CASSYLSGSSYEQYF. DNA for the CDR3: TGTGCCAGCAGTTACTTAAGCGGGAGCTCCTACGAGCAGTACTTC. The chain is built from TRBV6-5 and TRBJ2-7, with 8 positions matching TRBD2. The germline CDR1 and CDR2 sequences are MNHEY and SVGAGI. With V trimmed by 1 base and J by 0 bases, 2 bases remained unmatched. This CDR3 comprises 15 residues.

The gene calls are TRBV28 and TRBJ1-5; D gene ambiguous. The germline V gene has CDR1 MDHEN and CDR2 SYDVKM. Trimming took 2 bases from V and 0 from J, leaving 5 bases between them. This CDR3 spans 14 amino acids. The CDR3 protein is CASSLPVSNQPQHF. For the CDR3, the DNA is TGTGCCAGCAGTTTACCAGTTAGCAATCAGCCCCAGCATTTT.

The chain links TRBV25-1 to TRBJ1-1; D gene ambiguous. Germline V gives CDR1 MGHDK, CDR2 SYGVNS. CDR3 length: 15 amino acids. The ends were cut back, 8 bases at V and 4 bases at J, with 20 bases in the middle. CDR3 bases: TGTGCCAGCGGAGCCCTGGCCTCCCGGGGCACTGAAGCTTTCTTT. The encoded protein is CASGALASRGTEAFF.

The gene calls are TRBV30 and TRBJ2-5; 8 bases match TRBD2. J gave up 7 bases and V 7 bases, and 17 bases lay outside the gene matches. The CDR3 extends over 15 amino acids. Per the germline V gene, CDR1 is GTSNPN and CDR2 is SVGIG (reference sequence). The DNA of the CDR3 is TGTGCCTCACGGACGGGCGGGAGGCCCCCCGGGACCCAGTACTTC. Amino acid sequence: CASRTGGRPPGTQYF.

The V call is TRBV12-5, the J call TRBJ2-3; D gene uncertain. The CDR3 runs 11 residues. The germline gives CDR1 LGHNT, CDR2 FRNRAP. The V end lost 5 bases, the J end lost 5 bases, and 5 bases lay between the germline ends. In DNA form, the CDR3 reads TGTGCTAGTGGTCAAAAAGATACGCAGTATTTT. Amino acids: CASGQKDTQYF.

Only one count was recorded for this clone. The sample carries other DNA sequences with the same CDR3. The V gene is TRBV12-3 or TRBV12-4, the J gene TRBJ1-2, with D possibly TRBD1 on 5 matching bases. CDR3 size: 13 residues. V was cut by 1 base and J by 4 bases, with 7 bases left in between. CDR3 region: CASSLGGSYGYTF. CDR3 bases: TGTGCCAGCAGTTTAGGGGGCAGCTATGGCTACACCTTC.

The chain carries TRBV7-8 and TRBJ2-4, with D possibly TRBD2 on 6 matching bases. V lost 1 base and J 8 bases, leaving 15 bases between the germline ends. CDR1 and CDR2 (germline): SGHVS, FQNEAQ. The CDR3 spans 15 residues. CDR3: CASSLGTTGVDIQYF. The CDR3, as DNA: TGTGCCAGCAGCTTAGGGACAACGGGGGTGGACATTCAGTACTTC. The variable domain in full, with the rest retrieved from reference TRBV7-8 and TRBJ2-4, is GAGVSQSPRYKVAKRGQDVALRCDPISGHVSLFWYQQALGQGPEFLTYFQNEAQLDKSGLPSDRFFAERPEGSVSTLKIQRTQQEDSAVYLCASSLGTTGVDIQYFGAGTRLSVL.

V and J are TRBV7-2 and TRBJ1-1; TRBD1 matches at 10 bases. Germline CDR1 SGHTA, CDR2 FQGNSA. This CDR3 contains 15 residues. Germline trimming cut 0 bases from V and 7 bases from J; bases unmatched to any gene: 5. The CDR3 loop reads CASSLAGTGVGEAFF. The CDR3 region has the DNA TGTGCCAGCAGCTTAGCCGGGACAGGGGTTGGTGAAGCTTTCTTT.

The chain combines TRBV19 with TRBJ1-2; TRBD1 matches 12 bases. The V segment lost 3 bases and the J segment 5 bases; nucleotides outside the gene matches: 7. Germline assignment: CDR1 LNHDA and CDR2 SQIVND (reference sequence). CDR3 length: 16 residues. The CDR3 region has the DNA TGTGCCAGTAGTATGTCCGGGACAGGGGGCTCGTATGGCTACACCTTC. Translated: CASSMSGTGGSYGYTF.

V and J are TRBV10-3 and TRBJ2-1, with 8 bases fitting TRBD2. Trimming at V came to 2 bases and at J to 0 bases, leaving 0 bases not matched to a gene. CDR1 and CDR2 from the germline V gene are ENHRY and SYGVKD. The CDR3 runs 15 residues. CDR3 loop: CAISESGSSYNEQFF. The CDR3 DNA reads as TGTGCCATCAGTGAGAGCGGGAGCTCCTACAATGAGCAGTTCTTC.

The rearrangement uses TRBV27 and TRBJ1-1; D ambiguous. Per the germline V gene, CDR1 is MNHEY and CDR2 is SMNVEV (reference sequence). This CDR3 is 15 amino acids long. Trimming cost V 3 bases and J 4 bases, with 15 bases left between them. The CDR3 loop is CASSLRVAMATEAFF. The CDR3 nucleotides are TGTGCCAGCAGTTTGAGGGTGGCAATGGCCACTGAAGCTTTCTTT.

The chain couples TRBV28 to TRBJ2-3; TRBD2 might be the D (5 bases). The CDR3 is 15 residues long. Trimming removed 4 bases from V and 9 bases from J, with 20 bases in between. CDR1 and CDR2 (germline): MDHEN, SYDVKM. The CDR3 here is CASSSPSAGGETQYF. CDR3 DNA: TGTGCCAGCAGTTCACCCTCCGCGGGTGGGGAAACGCAGTATTTT.

The chain employs TRBV15 and TRBJ2-1; D is perhaps TRBD1 (6 bases). With 5 bases removed from V and 5 bases from J, the gap between germline ends came to 16 bases. CDR3 length equals 15 residues. Germline V gene lookup returns CDR1 LNHNV and CDR2 YYDKDF (reference sequence). CDR3 DNA: TGTGCCACCAGCTATACTAACCGGGACAACAATGAGCAGTTCTTC. Translation: CATSYTNRDNNEQFF.

The genes are TRBV12-5 and TRBJ2-7; 11 bases align to TRBD1. The CDR3 is 14 amino acids. Trimming took 4 bases from V and 3 from J; bases not matched to a gene: 2. Germline values: CDR1 LGHNT, CDR2 FRNRAP. Here the CDR3 DNA reads TGTGCTAGTGGTTCGGGACAGGGGGGCTACGAGCAGTACTTC. Protein product: CASGSGQGGYEQYF. The full variable domain, rest sourced from reference TRBV12-5 and TRBJ2-7, is DARVTQTPRHKVTEMGQEVTMRCQPILGHNTVFWYRQTMMQGLELLAYFRNRAPLDDSGMPKDRFSAEMPDATLATLKIQPSEPRDSAVYFCASGSGQGGYEQYFGPGTRLTVT.

J is TRBJ2-7 and V is TRBV24-1; D is perhaps TRBD1 (5 bases). Germline CDR1 reads KGHDR; CDR2 reads SFDVKD. The CDR3 sequence is 13 residues long. With 7 bases removed from V and 2 bases from J, the gap between germline ends came to 11 bases. The DNA of the CDR3 is TGTGCCACCAGCTCAGGGAAGGCCTACGAGCAGTACTTC. It translates to CATSSGKAYEQYF.